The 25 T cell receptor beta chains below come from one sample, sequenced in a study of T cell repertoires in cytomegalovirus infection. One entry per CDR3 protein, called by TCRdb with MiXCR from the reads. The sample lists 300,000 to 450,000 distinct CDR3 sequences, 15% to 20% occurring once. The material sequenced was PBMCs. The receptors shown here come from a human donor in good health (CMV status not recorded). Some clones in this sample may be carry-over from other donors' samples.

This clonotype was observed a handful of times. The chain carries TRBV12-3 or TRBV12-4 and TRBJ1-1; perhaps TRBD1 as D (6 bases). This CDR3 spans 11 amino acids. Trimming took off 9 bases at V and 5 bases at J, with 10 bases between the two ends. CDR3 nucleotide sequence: TGTGCCAGTACAGGGCGAACTGAAGCTTTCTTT. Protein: CASTGRTEAFF.

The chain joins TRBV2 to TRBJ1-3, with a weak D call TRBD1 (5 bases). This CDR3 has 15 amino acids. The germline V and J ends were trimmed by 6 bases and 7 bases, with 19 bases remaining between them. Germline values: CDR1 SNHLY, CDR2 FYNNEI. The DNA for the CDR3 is TGTGCCAGCAGAGAACGGGGCAGGCTGGGCAACACCATATATTTT. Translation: CASRERGRLGNTIYF.

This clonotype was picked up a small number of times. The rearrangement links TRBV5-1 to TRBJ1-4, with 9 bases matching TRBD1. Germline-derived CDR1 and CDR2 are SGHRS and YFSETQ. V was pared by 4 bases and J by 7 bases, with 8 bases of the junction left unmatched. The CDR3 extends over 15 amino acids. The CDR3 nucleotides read TGCGCCAGCAGCCTCGGACAGGGGCCCCCTGAAAAACTGTTTTTT. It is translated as CASSLGQGPPEKLFF.

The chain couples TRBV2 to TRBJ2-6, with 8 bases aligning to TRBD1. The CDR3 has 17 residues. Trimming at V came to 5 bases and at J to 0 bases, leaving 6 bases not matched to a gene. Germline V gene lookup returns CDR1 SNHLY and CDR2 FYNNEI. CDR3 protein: CASSPGQEVSGANVLTF. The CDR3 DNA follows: TGTGCCAGCAGTCCGGGACAGGAAGTCTCTGGGGCCAACGTCCTGACTTTC.

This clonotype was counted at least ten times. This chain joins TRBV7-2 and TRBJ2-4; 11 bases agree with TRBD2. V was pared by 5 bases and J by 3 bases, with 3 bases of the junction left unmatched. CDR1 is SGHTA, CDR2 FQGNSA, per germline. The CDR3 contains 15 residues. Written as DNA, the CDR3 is TGTGCCAGCAGCCTAGGGACTAGCGGCAAAAACATTCAGTACTTC. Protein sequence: CASSLGTSGKNIQYF.

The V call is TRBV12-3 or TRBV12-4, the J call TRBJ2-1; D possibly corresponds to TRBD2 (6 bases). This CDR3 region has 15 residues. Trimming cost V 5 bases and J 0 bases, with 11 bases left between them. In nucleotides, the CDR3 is TGTGCCAGCAGTCCCGGAGGGCCCTCCTACAATGAGCAGTTCTTC. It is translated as CASSPGGPSYNEQFF.

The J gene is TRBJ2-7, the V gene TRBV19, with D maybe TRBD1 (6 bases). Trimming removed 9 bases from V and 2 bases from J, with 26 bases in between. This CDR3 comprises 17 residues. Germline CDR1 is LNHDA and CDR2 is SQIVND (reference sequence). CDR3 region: CARFHHRYREPPYEQYF. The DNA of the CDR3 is TGTGCCAGATTCCACCACCGATACAGGGAGCCCCCCTACGAGCAGTACTTC.

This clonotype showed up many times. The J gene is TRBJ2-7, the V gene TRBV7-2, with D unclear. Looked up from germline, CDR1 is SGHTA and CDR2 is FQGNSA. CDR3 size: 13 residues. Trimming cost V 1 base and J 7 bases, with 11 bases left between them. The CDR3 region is CASSLEWVFEQYF. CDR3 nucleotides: TGTGCCAGCAGCTTAGAGTGGGTATTTGAGCAGTACTTC. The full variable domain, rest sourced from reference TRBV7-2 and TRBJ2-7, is GAGVSQSPSNKVTEKGKDVELRCDPISGHTALYWYRQSLGQGLEFLIYFQGNSAPDKSGLPSDRFSAERTGGSVSTLTIQRTQQEDSAVYLCASSLEWVFEQYFGPGTRLTVT.

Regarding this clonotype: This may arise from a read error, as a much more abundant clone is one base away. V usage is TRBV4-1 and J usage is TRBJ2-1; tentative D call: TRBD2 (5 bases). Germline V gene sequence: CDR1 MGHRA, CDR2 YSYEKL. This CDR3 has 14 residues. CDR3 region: CASSQEGGDNEKFF. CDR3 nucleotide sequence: TGCGCCAGCAGCCAAGAAGGAGGTGACAATGAGAAGTTCTTC.

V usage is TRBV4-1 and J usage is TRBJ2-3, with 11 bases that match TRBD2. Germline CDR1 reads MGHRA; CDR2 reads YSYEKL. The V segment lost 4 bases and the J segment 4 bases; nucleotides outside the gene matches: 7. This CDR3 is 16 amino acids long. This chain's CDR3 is CASSLRTSGPSDTQYF. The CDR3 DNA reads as TGCGCCAGCAGCCTTCGGACTAGCGGGCCTTCAGATACGCAGTATTTT.

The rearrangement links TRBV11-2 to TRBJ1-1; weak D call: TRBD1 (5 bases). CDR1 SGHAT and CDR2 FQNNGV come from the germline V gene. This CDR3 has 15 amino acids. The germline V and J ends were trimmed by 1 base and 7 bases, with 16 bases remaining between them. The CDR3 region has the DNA TGTGCCAGCAGCTTAGGGTGGGGGGAAACGGGTGAAGCTTTCTTT. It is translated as CASSLGWGETGEAFF.

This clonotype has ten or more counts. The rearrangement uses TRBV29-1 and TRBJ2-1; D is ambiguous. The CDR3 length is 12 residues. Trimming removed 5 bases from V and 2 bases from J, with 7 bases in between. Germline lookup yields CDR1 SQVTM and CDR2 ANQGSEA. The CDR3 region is CSVSKTYNEQFF. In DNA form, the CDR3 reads TGCAGCGTTTCGAAAACCTACAATGAGCAGTTCTTC.

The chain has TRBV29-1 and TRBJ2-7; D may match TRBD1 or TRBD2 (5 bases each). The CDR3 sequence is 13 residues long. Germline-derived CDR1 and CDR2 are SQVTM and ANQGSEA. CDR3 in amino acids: CTPDRDALYEQYF. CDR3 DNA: TGCACCCCCGACCGGGACGCACTCTACGAGCAGTACTTC.

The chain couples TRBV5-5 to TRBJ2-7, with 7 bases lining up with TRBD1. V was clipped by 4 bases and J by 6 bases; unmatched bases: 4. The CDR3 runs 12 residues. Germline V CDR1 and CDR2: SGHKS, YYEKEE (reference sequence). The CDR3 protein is CASSTRDSEQYF. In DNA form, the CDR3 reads TGTGCCAGCAGCACCAGGGACAGCGAGCAGTACTTC.

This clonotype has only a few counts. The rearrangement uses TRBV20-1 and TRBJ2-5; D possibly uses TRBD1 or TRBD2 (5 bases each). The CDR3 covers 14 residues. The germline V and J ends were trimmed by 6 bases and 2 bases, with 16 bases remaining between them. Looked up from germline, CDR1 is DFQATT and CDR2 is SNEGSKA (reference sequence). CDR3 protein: CSAEPGRVQETQYF. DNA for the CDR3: TGCAGTGCAGAACCGGGACGTGTGCAAGAGACCCAGTACTTC.

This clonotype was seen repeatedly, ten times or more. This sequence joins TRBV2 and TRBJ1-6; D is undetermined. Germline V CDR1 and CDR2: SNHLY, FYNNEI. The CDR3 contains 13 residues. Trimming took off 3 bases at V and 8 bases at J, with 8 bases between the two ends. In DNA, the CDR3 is TGTGCCAGCAGTGACCCAGGTGATTCACCCCTCCACTTT. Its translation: CASSDPGDSPLHF. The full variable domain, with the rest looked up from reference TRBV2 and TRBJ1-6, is EPEVTQTPSHQVTQMGQEVILRCVPISNHLYFYWYRQILGQKVEFLVSFYNNEISEKSEIFDDQFSVERPDGSNFTLKIRSTKLEDSAMYFCASSDPGDSPLHFGNGTRLTVT.

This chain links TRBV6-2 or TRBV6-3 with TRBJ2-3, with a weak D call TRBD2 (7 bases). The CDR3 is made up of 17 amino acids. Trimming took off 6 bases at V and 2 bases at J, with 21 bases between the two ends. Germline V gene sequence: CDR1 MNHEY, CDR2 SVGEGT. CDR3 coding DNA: TGTGCCAGCAGGCCCGCAGGGGAGGCGGGGGCCACAGATACGCAGTATTTT. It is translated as CASRPAGEAGATDTQYF.

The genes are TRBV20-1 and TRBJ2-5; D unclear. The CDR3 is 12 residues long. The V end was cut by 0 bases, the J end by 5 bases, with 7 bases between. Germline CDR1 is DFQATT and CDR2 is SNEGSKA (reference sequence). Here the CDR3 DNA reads TGCAGTGCTAGAGATACGTCTGAGACCCAGTACTTC. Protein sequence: CSARDTSETQYF.

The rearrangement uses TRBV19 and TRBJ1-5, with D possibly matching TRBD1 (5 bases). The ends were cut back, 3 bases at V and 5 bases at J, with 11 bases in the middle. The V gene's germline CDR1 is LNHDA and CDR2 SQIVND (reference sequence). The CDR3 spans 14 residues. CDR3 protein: CASSMSRVYQPQHF. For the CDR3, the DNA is TGTGCCAGTAGTATGTCCAGGGTCTATCAGCCCCAGCATTTT.

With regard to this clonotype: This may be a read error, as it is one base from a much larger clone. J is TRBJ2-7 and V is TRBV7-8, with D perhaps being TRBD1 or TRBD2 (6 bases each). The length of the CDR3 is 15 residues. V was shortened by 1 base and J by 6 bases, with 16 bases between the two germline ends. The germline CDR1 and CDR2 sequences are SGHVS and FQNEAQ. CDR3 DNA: TGTGCCAGCAGCTTAGAGACTAGAGGGGGGTTCGAGCAGTACTTC. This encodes CASSLETRGGFEQYF.

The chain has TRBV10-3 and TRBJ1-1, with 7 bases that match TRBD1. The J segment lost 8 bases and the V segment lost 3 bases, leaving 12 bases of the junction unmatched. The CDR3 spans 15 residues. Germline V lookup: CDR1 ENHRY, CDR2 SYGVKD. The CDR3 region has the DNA TGTGCCATCAGTGAATACTCAGGGGGAGGTGGGGAAGCTTTCTTT. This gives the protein CAISEYSGGGGEAFF.

In DNA, the CDR3 is TGTGCCAGCAGCCTCCAGACAGGGGGCTACGAGCAGTACTTC. Translated: CASSLQTGGYEQYF. The chain joins TRBV11-2 to TRBJ2-7; 9 nucleotides align to TRBD1. The CDR3 consists of 14 residues. CDR1 and CDR2 (germline): SGHAT, FQNNGV. V was pared by 5 bases and J by 3 bases, with 5 bases of the junction left unmatched.

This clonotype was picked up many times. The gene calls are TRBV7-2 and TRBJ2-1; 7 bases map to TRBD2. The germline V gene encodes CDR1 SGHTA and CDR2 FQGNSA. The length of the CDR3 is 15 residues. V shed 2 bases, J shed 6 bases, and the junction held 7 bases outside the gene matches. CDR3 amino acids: CASSLSLLAANEQFF. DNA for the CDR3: TGTGCCAGCAGCTTATCTCTCCTAGCGGCCAATGAGCAGTTCTTC. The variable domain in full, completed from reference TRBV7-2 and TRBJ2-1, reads GAGVSQSPSNKVTEKGKDVELRCDPISGHTALYWYRQSLGQGLEFLIYFQGNSAPDKSGLPSDRFSAERTGGSVSTLTIQRTQQEDSAVYLCASSLSLLAANEQFFGPGTRLTVL.

The chain's CDR3 is CASNTLGGRETQYF. The CDR3 nucleotides are TGTGCCAGCAATACCCTAGGGGGCCGAGAGACCCAGTACTTC. V and J are TRBV12-3 or TRBV12-4 and TRBJ2-5, with 7 nucleotides matching TRBD1. CDR3 length: 14 amino acids. Losses at the gene ends were 7 bases for V and 4 bases for J; bases not matched to a gene: 9.

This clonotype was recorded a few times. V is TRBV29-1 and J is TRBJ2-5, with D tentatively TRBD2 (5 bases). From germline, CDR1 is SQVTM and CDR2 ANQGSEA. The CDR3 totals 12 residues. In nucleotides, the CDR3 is TGCGCCGGCCGAGGGCCCCAAGAGACCCAGTACTTC. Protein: CAGRGPQETQYF. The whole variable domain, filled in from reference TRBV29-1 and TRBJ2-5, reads SAVISQKPSRDICQRGTSLTIQCQVDSQVTMMFWYRQQPGQSLTLIATANQGSEATYESGFVIDKFPISRPNLTFSTLTVSNMSPEDSSIYLCAGRGPQETQYFGPGTRLLVL.